This T cell receptor (beta chain) stems from a study of PD-L1 blockade in urothelial cancer. Study-level background: Blood was tested 3 weeks (second dose) and 6 weeks into treatment.

Regarding time point: pretreatment peripheral blood. The V end was cut by 6 bases, the J end by 4 bases, with 12 bases between. The germline V gene encodes CDR1 WSHSY and CDR2 SAAADI. The CDR3 spans 14 residues. In its sample, this clone was seen once. This table comes from immunoSEQ multiplex PCR, and its TCRdb copy is limited to in-frame clones, with some not included. Of about 72,000 clones listed, 86% are singletons. The TCR sequence derives from a man in his sixties with urothelial cancer. Specimen: PBMCs, collected around atezolizumab (anti-PD-L1) treatment. The genes are TRBV10-2 and TRBJ2-2, with a weak D call TRBD2 (5 bases). The CDR3 reads CASSLSGFTGELFF. Written as DNA, the CDR3 is TGCGCCAGCAGCCTGTCGGGGTTCACCGGGGAGCTGTTTTTT.